The 2 T cell receptor beta chains given below trace back to one sample, sequenced in a study of cytomegalovirus exposure and HLA in healthy donors (dated by TCRdb to 2017 to 2019). The library was produced with the immunoSEQ multiplex PCR assay. For the multiplex PCR, a mixture combining 60 forward primers for TCR Vbeta segments and 13 reverse primers for TCR Jbeta segments was used. This is the immuneACCESS table as TCRdb keeps it, with only in-frame sequences that have V and J called. A part of the clones is gone; compared with another copy, unresolved V genes explain less than half, and the rest is unexplained. This sample comprises about 110,000 clones, roughly 67% of them detected only once. The ten largest make up roughly 8% of the sample. Sequenced input: PBMCs. Every receptor here comes from a man in his late teens or twenties in good health and CMV-seropositive.

There are a few counts of this clone. The rearrangement joins TRBV25-1 to TRBJ1-1; tentative D call: TRBD1 (5 bases). This CDR3 comprises 15 residues. Germline CDR1 reads MGHDK; CDR2 reads SYGVNS. The V and J ends lost 3 bases and 1 base respectively, with 12 bases between them. The CDR3 nucleotides read TGTGCCAGCAGTGACCTGACAGCCCCGAACACTGAAGCTTTCTTT. It specifies CASSDLTAPNTEAFF.

As regards this clone: One end of the junction does not line up with germline, which may come from a read error. This chain connects TRBV11-2 to TRBJ2-1, with 10 bases lining up with TRBD2. This CDR3 contains 17 residues. Germline V lookup: CDR1 SGHAT, CDR2 FQNNGV. The CDR3 DNA reads as TGTGCCAGCAGCTTACGATTAGCGGGGGGCAGGTACAGTGAGCAGTTCTTC. Translating gives CASSLRLAGGRYSEQFF.